The 29 T cell receptor beta chains below all came from one sample that was sequenced in a study of cytomegalovirus exposure and HLA in healthy donors. Some clones are missing from TCRdb's copy, which holds only in-frame ones; the method was immunoSEQ multiplex PCR. This table has 200,000 to 250,000 clones, approximately 80% appearing once. Sequencing was performed on PBMCs. These receptors all come from a woman in her 30s in good health and CMV-seropositive.

This clone was observed once. The V gene is TRBV2, the J gene TRBJ1-1; D gene unclear. V was clipped by 3 bases and J by 2 bases, with 10 bases between them. This CDR3 comprises 14 residues. Germline-derived CDR1 and CDR2 are SNHLY and FYNNEI. In nucleotides, the CDR3 is TGTGCCAGCAGTGAGGGCGAGATAAACACTGAAGCTTTCTTT. This gives the protein CASSEGEINTEAFF.

V usage is TRBV4-1 and J usage is TRBJ2-1, with 9 bases lining up with TRBD2. V dropped 4 bases and J dropped 10; count of bases not matched to a gene: 14. CDR3 size: 16 residues. Germline V gene lookup returns CDR1 MGHRA and CDR2 YSYEKL. CDR3 DNA sequence: TGCGCCAGCAGCCTCGGGGAAGTAGCGGGAGTTCGAGAGCAGTTCTTC. Translation: CASSLGEVAGVREQFF.

This chain joins TRBV6-1 and TRBJ1-5; D possibly corresponds to TRBD1 (6 bases). The CDR3 extends over 15 amino acids. Per the germline V gene, CDR1 is MNHNS and CDR2 is SASEGT. V lost 6 bases and J lost 2, with 14 bases in between. In nucleotides, the CDR3 is TGTGCCAGCAGAGCCAGGGGCATGGGCAATCAGCCCCAGCATTTT. Protein: CASRARGMGNQPQHF.

This rearrangement joins TRBV30 to TRBJ2-1; TRBD2 agrees at 11 bases. CDR3 length equals 14 residues. The germline gives CDR1 GTSNPN, CDR2 SVGIG (reference sequence). V lost 5 bases and J lost 8; bases outside the gene matches: 8. The CDR3, as DNA: TGTGCCTGGGGGGAGACTAGCGGGACGCATGAGCAGTTCTTC. Protein product: CAWGETSGTHEQFF.

The sample holds one count of this clone. The genes are TRBV5-1 and TRBJ2-7; TRBD1 agrees at 9 bases. The CDR3 runs to 14 residues. Trimming at V came to 6 bases and at J to 7 bases, leaving 11 bases not matched to a gene. Germline assignment: CDR1 SGHRS and CDR2 YFSETQ. Written as DNA, the CDR3 is TGCGCCAGCAACCTGGGGACAGGGCTGGGGGAGCAGTACTTC. This encodes CASNLGTGLGEQYF.

This clone appeared a few times. The chain carries TRBV27 and TRBJ2-4; D is unclear. Germline CDR1 is MNHEY and CDR2 is SMNVEV (reference sequence). This CDR3 spans 11 amino acids. V lost 4 bases and J 9 bases, leaving 7 bases between the germline ends. This chain's CDR3 is CASSSSGIQYF. Here the CDR3 DNA reads TGTGCCAGCAGTTCTAGTGGCATTCAGTACTTC.

In the case of this clone: In the same sample, other DNA sequences code for this CDR3. The chain is built from TRBV19 and TRBJ1-2; D gene uncertain. The germline gives CDR1 LNHDA, CDR2 SQIVND (reference sequence). The length of the CDR3 is 13 residues. With 0 bases removed from V and 8 bases from J, the gap between germline ends came to 10 bases. The CDR3 nucleotides read TGTGCCAGTAGTATAGATGGGTTGTACGGCTACACCTTC. Translated: CASSIDGLYGYTF.

The V gene is TRBV4-3, the J gene TRBJ2-3; weak D call: TRBD1 (6 bases). CDR3 length equals 14 residues. Germline CDR1 and CDR2: LGHNA and YSLEER. Trimming shortened V by 4 bases and J by 3 bases, and 11 bases separated the two germline ends. CDR3 protein: CASSLHRVTDTQYF. DNA of the CDR3: TGCGCCAGCAGCCTTCACAGGGTGACAGATACGCAGTATTTT.

The chain is built from TRBV10-1 and TRBJ2-2; D remains ambiguous. CDR3 length: 13 amino acids. Trimming shortened V by 3 bases and J by 5 bases, and 7 bases separated the two germline ends. Germline V CDR1 and CDR2: WNHNN, SYGVQD (reference sequence). CDR3: CASSDFGTGELFF. CDR3 DNA sequence: TGCGCCAGCAGTGACTTTGGGACCGGGGAGCTGTTTTTT.

CDR3 DNA sequence: TGTGCCAGCAGTGAATACCCTGGGACGAAGGGCTACACCTTC. Its protein is CASSEYPGTKGYTF. The rearrangement uses TRBV2 and TRBJ1-2; possible D gene TRBD1, 5 bases. V lost 2 bases and J lost 8, with 15 bases in between. The CDR3 is 14 residues long. Germline V gene sequence: CDR1 SNHLY, CDR2 FYNNEI.

CDR3 nucleotides: TGCAGTGGGACTACCTCCTACGAGCAGTACTTC. Its translation: CSGTTSYEQYF. The chain uses TRBV20-1 and TRBJ2-7; a weak D match, TRBD2 (6 bases). Per the germline V gene, CDR1 is DFQATT and CDR2 is SNEGSKA (reference sequence). The germline V and J ends were trimmed by 7 bases and 0 bases, with 7 bases remaining between them. This CDR3 region has 11 residues.

The chain combines TRBV18 with TRBJ1-1; no firm D call. V was shortened by 3 bases and J by 4 bases, with 9 bases between the two germline ends. CDR1 KGHSH and CDR2 LQKENI come from the germline V gene. This CDR3 contains 13 residues. In DNA form, the CDR3 reads TGTGCCAGCTCACCGACCGAAGGCACTGAAGCTTTCTTT. Translation gives CASSPTEGTEAFF.

This clone was seen just once. CDR3 in amino acids: CASSRRDGLNTEAFF. The CDR3 nucleotides read TGTGCCAGCAGCCGTCGGGACGGATTGAACACTGAAGCTTTCTTT. V gene TRBV28 combines with J gene TRBJ1-1; tentatively, D is TRBD1 (5 bases). Germline CDR1 reads MDHEN; CDR2 reads SYDVKM. The CDR3 sequence is 15 residues long. Between the trimmed V and J ends, which lost 6 bases and 0 bases, there was a span of 14 bases.

The CDR3 nucleotides are TGTGCCTGGAGTGGGGGCGGGAGTGGTTACGAGCAGTACTTC. Protein: CAWSGGGSGYEQYF. This chain uses TRBV30 with TRBJ2-7; 7 bases align to TRBD2. V shed 1 base and J 4 bases; nucleotides not matched to a gene: 7. The germline V gene encodes CDR1 GTSNPN and CDR2 SVGIG (reference sequence). The CDR3 is 14 residues long.

The J gene is TRBJ1-2, the V gene TRBV9, with D maybe TRBD1 (6 bases). The V gene lost 4 bases and the J gene lost 3 bases, with 13 bases spanning the gap. CDR3 length: 14 residues. CDR1 SGDLS and CDR2 YYNGEE come from the germline V gene. The CDR3 loop reads CASSPTGADYGYTF. CDR3 nucleotide sequence: TGTGCCAGCAGCCCAACGGGGGCAGACTATGGCTACACCTTC.

This sequence joins TRBV4-1 and TRBJ1-2; D is unclear. This CDR3 has 14 residues. V was trimmed by 4 bases and J by 2 bases, leaving 11 bases between them. Germline V lookup: CDR1 MGHRA, CDR2 YSYEKL. CDR3 loop: CASSRTSLNYGYTF. CDR3 bases: TGCGCCAGCAGCCGCACGTCACTAAACTATGGCTACACCTTC.

The J gene is TRBJ2-7, the V gene TRBV5-1; 9 bases are shared with TRBD1. This CDR3 has 15 residues. The junction had 5 bases not matched to a gene; V was cut back by 2 bases and J by 2 bases. Germline-derived CDR1 and CDR2 are SGHRS and YFSETQ. CDR3 in DNA: TGCGCCAGCAGCTTCTCCGGGACAGGGACCTACGAGCAGTACTTC. Protein sequence: CASSFSGTGTYEQYF.

The genes are TRBV5-1 and TRBJ1-2; D gene unclear. The ends were cut back, 1 base at V and 7 bases at J, with 11 bases in the middle. CDR1 and CDR2 from the germline V gene are SGHRS and YFSETQ. CDR3 length: 13 residues. CDR3 DNA sequence: TGCGCCAGCAGCTTGTGGCAGCCCGGTGGCTACACCTTC. This translates into CASSLWQPGGYTF.

The chain is built from TRBV9 and TRBJ1-5; TRBD1 matches 9 bases. The CDR3 is 15 amino acids. J lost 7 bases, V lost 4 bases, and 9 bases had no gene match. Germline V CDR1 and CDR2: SGDLS, YYNGEE. This chain's CDR3 is CASSLGDREDQPQHF. The CDR3 nucleotides are TGTGCCAGCAGCCTGGGGGACAGGGAGGACCAGCCCCAGCATTTT.

Only one count was recorded for this clone. The rearrangement joins TRBV2 to TRBJ2-7, with 7 bases fitting TRBD2. The CDR3 covers 13 residues. Trimming took 4 bases from V and 3 from J; bases not matched to a gene: 3. CDR1 SNHLY and CDR2 FYNNEI come from the germline V gene. CDR3 region: CASSASGNYEQYF. The CDR3 region has the DNA TGTGCCAGCAGTGCTAGCGGAAACTACGAGCAGTACTTC. Using reference TRBV2 and TRBJ2-7 for the parts outside the CDR3, the full variable domain is EPEVTQTPSHQVTQMGQEVILRCVPISNHLYFYWYRQILGQKVEFLVSFYNNEISEKSEIFDDQFSVERPDGSNFTLKIRSTKLEDSAMYFCASSASGNYEQYFGPGTRLTVT.

The rearrangement uses TRBV6-1 and TRBJ1-2, with 7 bases aligning to TRBD1. Germline CDR1 is MNHNS and CDR2 is SASEGT. This CDR3 region has 14 residues. The junction had 9 bases not matched to a gene; V was cut back by 7 bases and J by 4 bases. As DNA, the CDR3 is TGTGCCAGCACCCTCCGACAGGGCGTCTATGGCTACACCTTC. Encoded protein: CASTLRQGVYGYTF.

The chain uses TRBV27 and TRBJ1-1; 9 bases align to TRBD1. This CDR3 has 15 amino acids. The junction had 9 bases not matched to a gene; V was cut back by 5 bases and J by 5 bases. Per germline, CDR1 MNHEY and CDR2 SMNVEV (reference sequence). CDR3 bases: TGTGCCAGCAGTCCCCGGACAGGGGAGGGGACTGAAGCTTTCTTT. This codes for CASSPRTGEGTEAFF.

This sequence joins TRBV10-3 and TRBJ1-1, with a weak D call TRBD1 (5 bases). This CDR3 has 12 amino acids. The V gene's germline CDR1 is ENHRY and CDR2 SYGVKD. The germline V and J ends were trimmed by 0 bases and 10 bases, with 9 bases remaining between them. The DNA of the CDR3 is TGTGCCATCAGTGAGTCAGGACATGTAGCTTTCTTT. Amino acid sequence: CAISESGHVAFF.

The V gene is TRBV5-1, the J gene TRBJ2-1; 9 nucleotides match TRBD1. Trimming removed 4 bases from V and 6 bases from J; junction bases left unmatched: 2. The CDR3 length is 13 residues. CDR1 is SGHRS, CDR2 YFSETQ, per germline. The CDR3: CASSAGQGNEQFF. CDR3 in DNA: TGCGCCAGCAGCGCGGGACAGGGCAATGAGCAGTTCTTC.

The rearrangement links TRBV6-1 to TRBJ1-1; no clear D gene. The CDR3 loop spans 14 amino acids. Trimming removed 7 bases at V and 5 bases at J, with 17 bases between. In germline, CDR1 is MNHNS, CDR2 SASEGT. CDR3 sequence: CASKPGGTGTEAFF. CDR3 DNA sequence: TGTGCCAGCAAACCGGGTGGTACGGGGACTGAAGCTTTCTTT.

The V gene is TRBV4-1, the J gene TRBJ1-4; no definite D call. This CDR3 has 15 residues. CDR1 and CDR2 (germline): MGHRA, YSYEKL. Trimming took 0 bases from V and 0 from J, leaving 5 bases between them. In DNA, the CDR3 is TGCGCCAGCAGCCAAGATCGAGCAACTAATGAAAAACTGTTTTTT. This encodes CASSQDRATNEKLFF.

This chain links TRBV11-2 with TRBJ2-1; 9 bases fit TRBD1. The germline V gene encodes CDR1 SGHAT and CDR2 FQNNGV. This CDR3 has 15 residues. With 5 bases clipped from V and 5 bases from J, the junction kept 7 bases outside the gene matches. The CDR3 sequence is CASSEEQGAHNEQFF. DNA for the CDR3: TGTGCCAGCAGCGAGGAACAGGGGGCGCACAATGAGCAGTTCTTC.

The sample holds a few counts of this clone. This chain joins TRBV28 and TRBJ1-5, with D perhaps TRBD1 (6 bases). Per the germline V gene, CDR1 is MDHEN and CDR2 is SYDVKM. Trimming removed 6 bases from V and 5 bases from J, with 14 bases in between. CDR3 length equals 14 residues. The CDR3 DNA reads TGTGCCAGCAGCCCAACAGGGATCCATCAGCCCCAGCATTTT. Its protein is CASSPTGIHQPQHF.

The CDR3 region has the DNA TGCAGCGTTGTGGGGACTCTAGGGTCTGGAAACACCATATATTTT. Protein sequence: CSVVGTLGSGNTIYF. The J gene is TRBJ1-3, the V gene TRBV29-1; TRBD1 might be the D (5 bases). V dropped 4 bases and J dropped 1 base, with 14 bases sitting between them. This CDR3 is 15 amino acids long. Germline CDR1 reads SQVTM; CDR2 reads ANQGSEA.